This T cell receptor (beta chain) emerged from a study of cytotoxic CD8 clonotypes in ibrutinib-treated CLL. TCRdb keeps only in-frame clones here, not all; method: immunoSEQ multiplex PCR. The table includes hundreds of thousands of clones, 70% detected once. The CDR3 totals 18 residues. V lost 2 bases and J lost 0, with 16 bases in between. Germline CDR1 and CDR2: MNHEY and SMNVEV (reference sequence). This clonotype originated in a human donor with chronic lymphocytic leukemia. Material: PBMCs, obtained after 24 months of ibrutinib treatment. The chain links TRBV27 to TRBJ1-4; D gene uncertain. CDR3 bases: TGTGCCAGCAGTTTAGGAGGGAGGCACCACACAACTAATGAAAAACTGTTTTTT. Its protein is CASSLGGRHHTTNEKLFF.